The source of this T cell receptor beta chain is a study of control samples from healthy donors and cancer patients. Sequenced by immunoSEQ multiplex PCR; TCRdb stores in-frame clones only, minus some. The sample comprises some 140,000 clones, approximately 91% of which are singletons, and about 9% rests with the top ten. The V end lost 6 bases, the J end lost 1 base, and 10 bases lay between the germline ends. CDR1 MNHEY and CDR2 SVGAGI come from the germline V gene. The CDR3 is 13 residues long. Source material: blood. The rearrangement joins TRBV6-5 to TRBJ2-7, with a possible D match to TRBD1 (5 bases). The clonotype comes from a woman between 25 and 40 years old in good health. CDR3 protein: CASRGPASYEQYF. For the CDR3, the DNA is TGTGCCAGCAGGGGGCCGGCATCCTACGAGCAGTACTTC.